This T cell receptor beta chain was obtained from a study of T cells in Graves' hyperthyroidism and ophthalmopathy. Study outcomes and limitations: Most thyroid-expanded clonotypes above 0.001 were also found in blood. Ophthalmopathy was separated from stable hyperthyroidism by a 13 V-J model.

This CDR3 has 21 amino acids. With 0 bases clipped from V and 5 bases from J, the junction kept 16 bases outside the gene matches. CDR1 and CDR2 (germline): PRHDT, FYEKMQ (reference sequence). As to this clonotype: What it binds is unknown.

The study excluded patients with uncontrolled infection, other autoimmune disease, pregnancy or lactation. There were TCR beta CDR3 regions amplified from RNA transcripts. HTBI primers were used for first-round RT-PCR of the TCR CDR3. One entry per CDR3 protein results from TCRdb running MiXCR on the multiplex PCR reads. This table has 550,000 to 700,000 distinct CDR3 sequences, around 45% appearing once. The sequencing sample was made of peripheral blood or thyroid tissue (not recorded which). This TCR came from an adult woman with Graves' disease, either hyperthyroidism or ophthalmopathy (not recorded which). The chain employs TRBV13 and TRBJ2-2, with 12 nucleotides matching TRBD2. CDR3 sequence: CASSLGFVRLAGDSWTGELFF. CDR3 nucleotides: TGTGCCAGCAGCTTAGGCTTTGTGAGACTAGCGGGAGATTCGTGGACCGGGGAGCTGTTTTTT.